What follows describes a single T cell receptor (beta chain). The antigen remains undetermined. The sample belongs to a study of T cells after yellow fever vaccination. Across the study: The SMART-Seq v4 Ultra Low Input method served to prepare the low-cell-number fractions. Study-wide points: The secondary response peaked faster, at day 5 versus 15, but was weaker.

TCRdb re-analysed the 5' RACE reads in MiXCR, keeping a single row per CDR3 protein. This table has 250,000 to 350,000 distinct CDR3 sequences, around 7.3% appearing once. The CDR3 is 14 residues long. Germline CDR1 reads KGHSH; CDR2 reads LQKENI. V dropped 0 bases and J dropped 1 base, with 5 bases sitting between them. The chain employs TRBV18 and TRBJ2-3; no clear D. The sequence was obtained from a man in his late teens or twenties who received the YFV17D yellow fever vaccine. This specimen consisted of PBMCs, obtained about 49 days after the first yellow fever vaccination. The DNA of the CDR3 is TGTGCCAGCTCACCACCGACCCGCACAGATACGCAGTATTTT. It yields the protein CASSPPTRTDTQYF.